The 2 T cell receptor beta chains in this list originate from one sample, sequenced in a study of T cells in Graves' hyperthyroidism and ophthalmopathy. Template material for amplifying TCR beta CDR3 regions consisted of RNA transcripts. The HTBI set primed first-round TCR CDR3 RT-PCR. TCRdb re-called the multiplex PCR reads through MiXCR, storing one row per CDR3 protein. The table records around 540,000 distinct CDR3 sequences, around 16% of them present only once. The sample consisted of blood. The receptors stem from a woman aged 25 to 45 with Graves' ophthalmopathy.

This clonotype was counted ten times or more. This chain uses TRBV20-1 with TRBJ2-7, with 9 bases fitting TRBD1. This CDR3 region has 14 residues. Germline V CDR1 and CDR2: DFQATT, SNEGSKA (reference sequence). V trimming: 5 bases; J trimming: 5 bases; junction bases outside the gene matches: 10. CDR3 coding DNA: TGCAGTGCTCAAGTGGGACAGGGAACCCACGAGCAGTACTTC. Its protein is CSAQVGQGTHEQYF.

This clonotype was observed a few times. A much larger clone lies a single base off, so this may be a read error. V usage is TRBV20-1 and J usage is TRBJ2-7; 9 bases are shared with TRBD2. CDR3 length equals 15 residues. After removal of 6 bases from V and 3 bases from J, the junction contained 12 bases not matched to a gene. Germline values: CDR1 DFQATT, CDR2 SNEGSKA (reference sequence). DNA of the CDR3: TGCAGTGCGGGGTCTAGCGGGGAACTCGTCTACGAGCAGTACTTC. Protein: CSAGSSGELVYEQYF.